A single TCR beta chain is shown here with its context. What it binds is not known. The J segment lost 8 bases and the V segment lost 4 bases, leaving 8 bases of the junction unmatched. This CDR3 region has 17 residues. The germline CDR1 and CDR2 sequences are SGHAT and FQNNGV. Genomic DNA of every subset was divided equally among multiple immunoSEQ plates. Data came from immunoSEQ multiplex PCR; TCRdb stores just in-frame clones and leaves some out. This sample has 600,000 or so clones, with about 98% found just once. This specimen belongs to a study of shared clonotypes between healthy human individuals. The study, taken as a whole, reports: Depth was large, yet rarefaction showed that sorted-subset sequencing was incomplete. The researchers took only blood, and tissue repertoires probably look different. It was observed that roughly 5% of naive CD4 clonotypes were shared across four donors.

Naive-designated CD8 cells lacked CD45RO, were positively enriched for CCR7, and omitted terminally differentiated effector memory CD45RA+ cells. The rearrangement uses TRBV11-2 and TRBJ2-1; 16 nucleotides agree with TRBD2. Sequences were obtained from naive CD8+ T cells sorted from blood. This clonotype was obtained from a man aged 30 to 45 in good health. CDR3 DNA sequence: TGTGCCAGCAGCTCGCTCGGGACTAGCGGGAGGGCAGATGAGCAGTTCTTC. Amino acid sequence: CASSSLGTSGRADEQFF. Drawing the rest from reference TRBV11-2 and TRBJ2-1, the complete variable domain is EAGVAQSPRYKIIEKRQSVAFWCNPISGHATLYWYQQILGQGPKLLIQFQNNGVVDDSQLPKDRFSAERLKGVDSTLKIQPAKLEDSAVYLCASSSLGTSGRADEQFFGPGTRLTVL.